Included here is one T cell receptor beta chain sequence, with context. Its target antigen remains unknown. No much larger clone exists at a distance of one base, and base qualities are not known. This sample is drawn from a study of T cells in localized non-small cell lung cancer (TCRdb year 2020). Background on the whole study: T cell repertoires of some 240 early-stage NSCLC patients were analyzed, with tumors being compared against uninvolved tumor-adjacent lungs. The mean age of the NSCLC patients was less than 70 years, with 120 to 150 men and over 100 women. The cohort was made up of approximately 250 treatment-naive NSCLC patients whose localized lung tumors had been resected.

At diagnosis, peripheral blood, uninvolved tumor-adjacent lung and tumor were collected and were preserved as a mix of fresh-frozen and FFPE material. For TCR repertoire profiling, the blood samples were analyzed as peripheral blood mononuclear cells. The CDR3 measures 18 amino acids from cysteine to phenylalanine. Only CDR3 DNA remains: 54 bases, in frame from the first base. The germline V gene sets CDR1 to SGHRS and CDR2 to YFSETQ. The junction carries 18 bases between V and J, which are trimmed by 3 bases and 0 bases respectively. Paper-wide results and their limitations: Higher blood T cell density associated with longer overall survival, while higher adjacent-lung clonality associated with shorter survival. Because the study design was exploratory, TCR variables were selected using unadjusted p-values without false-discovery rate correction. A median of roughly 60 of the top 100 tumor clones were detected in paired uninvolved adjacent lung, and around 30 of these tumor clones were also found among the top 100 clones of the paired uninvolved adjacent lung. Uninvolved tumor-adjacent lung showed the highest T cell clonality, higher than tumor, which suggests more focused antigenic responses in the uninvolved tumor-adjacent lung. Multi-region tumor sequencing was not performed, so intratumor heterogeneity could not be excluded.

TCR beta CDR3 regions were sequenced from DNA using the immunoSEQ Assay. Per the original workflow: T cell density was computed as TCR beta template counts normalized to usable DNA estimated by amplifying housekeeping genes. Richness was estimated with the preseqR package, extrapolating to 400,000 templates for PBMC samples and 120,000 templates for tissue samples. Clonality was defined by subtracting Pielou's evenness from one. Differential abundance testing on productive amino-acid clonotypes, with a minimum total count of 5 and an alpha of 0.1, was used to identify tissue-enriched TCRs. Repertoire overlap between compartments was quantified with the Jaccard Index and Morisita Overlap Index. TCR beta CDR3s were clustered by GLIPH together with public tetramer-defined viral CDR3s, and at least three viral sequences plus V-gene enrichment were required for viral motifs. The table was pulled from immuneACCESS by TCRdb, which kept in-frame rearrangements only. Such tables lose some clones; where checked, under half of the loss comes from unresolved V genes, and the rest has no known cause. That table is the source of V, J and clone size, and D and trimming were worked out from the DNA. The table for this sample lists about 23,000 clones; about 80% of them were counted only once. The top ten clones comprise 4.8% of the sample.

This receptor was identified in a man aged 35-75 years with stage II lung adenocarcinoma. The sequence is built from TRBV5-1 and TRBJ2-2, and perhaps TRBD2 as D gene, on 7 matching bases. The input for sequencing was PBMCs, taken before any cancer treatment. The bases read TGCGCCAGCAGCTGGGGGGGCCAGACTAGCTCGAACACCGGGGAGCTGTTTTTT. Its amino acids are CASSWGGQTSSNTGELFF.